The clone carrying this T cell receptor beta chain was seen ten or more times. Its specificity is unknown. RNA transcripts served as the template for amplifying TCR beta CDR3 regions. The TCR CDR3 was amplified in a first-round RT-PCR using the HTBI primer set. One entry per CDR3 protein results from TCRdb running MiXCR on the multiplex PCR reads. The table includes approximately 400,000 distinct CDR3 sequences, around 14% detected once. Orbital computed tomography and thyroid ultrasound, together with serum TRAb and thyroxine and clinical symptoms, were used for diagnoses. The blood was taken when hyperthyroidism was first diagnosed, before any ophthalmopathy symptoms showed up. The sample is drawn from a study of T cells in Graves' hyperthyroidism and ophthalmopathy. Overall study results and limits: Ophthalmopathy stood apart from stable hyperthyroidism in a 13 V-J model. Most thyroid clonotypes that were expanded above 0.001 also turned up in blood.

The sample taken for sequencing was blood. The receptor's source is a woman under 30 with Graves' hyperthyroidism that later progressed to Graves' ophthalmopathy.

CDR3 bases: TGCGCCAGCAGTGAGAATTGGGCACAGAGGTACGAGCAGTACTTC. Translated: CASSENWAQRYEQYF. The chain uses TRBV10-2 and TRBJ2-7; D is uncertain. Germline CDR1 is WSHSY and CDR2 is SAAADI. The V end lost 2 bases, the J end lost 4 bases, and 15 bases lay between the germline ends. The length of the CDR3 is 15 residues.